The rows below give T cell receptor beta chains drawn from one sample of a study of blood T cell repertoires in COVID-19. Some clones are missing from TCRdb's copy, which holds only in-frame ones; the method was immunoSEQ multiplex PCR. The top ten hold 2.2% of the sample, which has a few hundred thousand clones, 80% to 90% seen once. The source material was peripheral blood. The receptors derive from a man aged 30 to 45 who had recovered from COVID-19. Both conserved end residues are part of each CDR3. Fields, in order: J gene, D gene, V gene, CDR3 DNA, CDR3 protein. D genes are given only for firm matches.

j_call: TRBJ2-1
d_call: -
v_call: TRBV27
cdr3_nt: TGTGCCAGCAGTCGCCCCAGGGGAATGCCCTACAATGAGCAGTTCTTC
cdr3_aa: CASSRPRGMPYNEQFF

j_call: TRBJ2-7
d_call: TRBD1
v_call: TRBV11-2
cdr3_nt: TGTGCCAGCAGCTTCGAGACAGGGGGTTACGAGCAGTACTTC
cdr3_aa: CASSFETGGYEQYF

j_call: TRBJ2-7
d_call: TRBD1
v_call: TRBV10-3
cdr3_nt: TGTGCCACCCGTGAGACCGGGACAGGGTACCACGAGCAGTACTTC
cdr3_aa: CATRETGTGYHEQYF

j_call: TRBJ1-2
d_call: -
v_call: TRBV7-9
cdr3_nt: TGTGCCAGCAGCTCCTCCGGGGGGGATGGCTACACCTTC
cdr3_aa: CASSSSGGDGYTF

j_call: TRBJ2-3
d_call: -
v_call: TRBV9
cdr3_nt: TGTGCCAGCAGCCCGGGGAATGTGGCTCCGGGTACGCAGTATTTT
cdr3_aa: CASSPGNVAPGTQYF

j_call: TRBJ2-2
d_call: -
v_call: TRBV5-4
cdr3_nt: TGTGCCAGCAGCCCGGGGGCCGGGGAGCTGTTTTTT
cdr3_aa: CASSPGAGELFF

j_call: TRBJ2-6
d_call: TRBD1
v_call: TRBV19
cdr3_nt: TGTGCCAGTAGTACATTACAGGGGGCGGCGGGGGCCAACGTCCTGACTTTC
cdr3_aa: CASSTLQGAAGANVLTF

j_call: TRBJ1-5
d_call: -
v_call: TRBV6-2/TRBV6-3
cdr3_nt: TGTGCCAGCAGTTACTCGACAGTTCGAATTGGACCCCAGCATTTT
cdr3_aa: CASSYSTVRIGPQHF

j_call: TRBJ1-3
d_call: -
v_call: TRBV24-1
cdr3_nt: TGTGCCACCGGAGCGCGGGCGGTTTGGCCCTCTGGAAACACCATATATTTT
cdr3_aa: CATGARAVWPSGNTIYF

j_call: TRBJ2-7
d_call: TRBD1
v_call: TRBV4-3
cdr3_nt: TGCGCCAGCAGCCAAGATCGGGCAGGGGGCATGGCCGAGCAGTACTTC
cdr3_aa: CASSQDRAGGMAEQYF

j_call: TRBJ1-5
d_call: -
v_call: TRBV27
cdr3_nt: TGTGCCAGCAGTTACAGGGTAGATCAGCCCCAGCATTTT
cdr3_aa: CASSYRVDQPQHF

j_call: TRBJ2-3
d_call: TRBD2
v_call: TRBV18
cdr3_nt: TGTGCCAGCTCACCACGGACTAGCGGCACAGATACGCAGTATTTT
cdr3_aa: CASSPRTSGTDTQYF

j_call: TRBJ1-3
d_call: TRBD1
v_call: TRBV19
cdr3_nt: TGTGCCGCGGGACAGGGAAAGAGTGGAAACACCATATATTTT
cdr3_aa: CAAGQGKSGNTIYF

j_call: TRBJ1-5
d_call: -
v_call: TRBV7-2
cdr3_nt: TGTGCCAGCAGCCCCCCGGGGGGGACCGGCAATCAGCCCCAGCATTTT
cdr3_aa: CASSPPGGTGNQPQHF

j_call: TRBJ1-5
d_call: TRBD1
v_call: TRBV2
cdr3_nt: TGTGCCATAATTCTACAGGGGGCAAGCAATCAGCCCCAGCATTTT
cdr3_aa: CAIILQGASNQPQHF

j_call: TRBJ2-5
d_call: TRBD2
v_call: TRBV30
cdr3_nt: TGTGCCTGGAGTGGAGCGGGGGCCGAAGAGACCCAGTACTTC
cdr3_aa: CAWSGAGAEETQYF

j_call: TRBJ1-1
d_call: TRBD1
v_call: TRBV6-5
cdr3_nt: TGTGCCAGCAGTACCCGGACAGGGGAATCTGAAGCTTTCTTT
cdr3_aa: CASSTRTGESEAFF

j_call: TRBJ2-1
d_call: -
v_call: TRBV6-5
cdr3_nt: TGTGCCAGCAACCCAGGGGAAAACTACAATGAGCAGTTCTTC
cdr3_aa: CASNPGENYNEQFF

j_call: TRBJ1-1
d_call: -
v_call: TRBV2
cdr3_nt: TGTGCCAGCAGTGTTGGGCAGGGGTACACTGAAGCTTTCTTT
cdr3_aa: CASSVGQGYTEAFF

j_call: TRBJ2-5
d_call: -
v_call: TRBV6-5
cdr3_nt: TGTGCCAGCACCCTAGACGGCGTAGAGACCCAGTACTTC
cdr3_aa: CASTLDGVETQYF

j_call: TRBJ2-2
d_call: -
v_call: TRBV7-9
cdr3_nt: TGTGCCAGCACCCTTCTTAATCGAGGCGGGGAGCTGTTTTTT
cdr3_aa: CASTLLNRGGELFF

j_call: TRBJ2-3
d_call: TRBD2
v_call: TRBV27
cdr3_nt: TGTGCCACCCGGGCGGGGGGGTACACAGATACGCAGTATTTT
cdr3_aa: CATRAGGYTDTQYF

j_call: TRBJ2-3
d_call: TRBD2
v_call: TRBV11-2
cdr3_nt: TGTGCCAGCAGCTTACTAGCGGGGGCTAGATCCGGGACAGATACGCAGTATTTT
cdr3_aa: CASSLLAGARSGTDTQYF

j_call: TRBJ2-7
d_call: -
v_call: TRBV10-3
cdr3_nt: TGTGCCATCACCCGACAGGAGAAGGGGGAGCAGTACTTC
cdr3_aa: CAITRQEKGEQYF

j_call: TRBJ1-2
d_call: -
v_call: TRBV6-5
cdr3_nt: TGTGCCAGCAGTTACTCGGGGGAGGGTCTAGTCTATGGCTACACCTTC
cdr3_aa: CASSYSGEGLVYGYTF